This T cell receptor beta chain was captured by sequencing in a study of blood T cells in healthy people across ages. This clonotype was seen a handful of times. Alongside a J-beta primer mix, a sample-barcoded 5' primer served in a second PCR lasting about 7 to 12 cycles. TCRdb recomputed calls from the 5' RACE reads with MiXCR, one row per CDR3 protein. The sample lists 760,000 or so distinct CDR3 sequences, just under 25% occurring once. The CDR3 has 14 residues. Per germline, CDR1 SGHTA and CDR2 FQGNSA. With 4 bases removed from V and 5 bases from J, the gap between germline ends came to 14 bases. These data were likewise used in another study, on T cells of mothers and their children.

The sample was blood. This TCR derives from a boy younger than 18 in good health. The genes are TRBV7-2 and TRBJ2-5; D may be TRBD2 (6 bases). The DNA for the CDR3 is TGTGCCAGCAGCTCTCTGACTAGAGGGGAGACCCAGTACTTC. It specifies CASSSLTRGETQYF.